Following are 25 T cell receptor beta chains from one sample sequenced in a study of blood T cell repertoires in COVID-19. Clones were read by immunoSEQ multiplex PCR, and TCRdb kept only the in-frame ones, dropping some. The sample gives about 170,000 clones, under 90% of which show up once; about 2% is in the top ten. The specimen was peripheral blood. These receptor sequences come from a woman aged 80 or over with acute or convalescent COVID-19.

This CDR3 reads CAISESMAGFTDTQYF. The CDR3 region has the DNA TGTGCCATCAGTGAGTCGATGGCGGGGTTTACAGATACGCAGTATTTT. The V gene is TRBV10-3, the J gene TRBJ2-3; maybe TRBD2 (6 bases). Germline V gene lookup returns CDR1 ENHRY and CDR2 SYGVKD. The ends were cut back, 0 bases at V and 3 bases at J, with 13 bases in the middle. The CDR3 length is 16 residues.

In this sample, this clone turned up a few times. The chain has TRBV4-1 and TRBJ1-3; D is undetermined. The CDR3 is made up of 18 amino acids. Germline V gene sequence: CDR1 MGHRA, CDR2 YSYEKL. V lost 0 bases to trimming and J lost 0 bases, with 15 bases between them. The CDR3 DNA reads as TGCGCCAGCAGCCAAGAAGGATGGACTCCCCTCTCTGGAAACACCATATATTTT. Encoded protein: CASSQEGWTPLSGNTIYF.

The chain links TRBV2 to TRBJ2-7; the match to TRBD1 covers 9 bases. This CDR3 has 16 amino acids. After removal of 2 bases from V and 5 bases from J, the junction contained 10 bases not matched to a gene. Germline V lookup: CDR1 SNHLY, CDR2 FYNNEI. The CDR3 coding sequence is TGTGCCAGCAGTGAACATACGCCAGGGACAGGGAACGAGCAGTACTTC. Translation gives CASSEHTPGTGNEQYF. The variable domain in full, with the rest retrieved from reference TRBV2 and TRBJ2-7, is EPEVTQTPSHQVTQMGQEVILRCVPISNHLYFYWYRQILGQKVEFLVSFYNNEISEKSEIFDDQFSVERPDGSNFTLKIRSTKLEDSAMYFCASSEHTPGTGNEQYFGPGTRLTVT.

The gene calls are TRBV6-5 and TRBJ1-1; TRBD1 might be the D (5 bases). V was cut by 4 bases and J by 11 bases, with 11 bases left in between. The CDR3 is 11 residues long. Germline CDR1 reads MNHEY; CDR2 reads SVGAGI. CDR3 DNA: TGTGCCAGCAGTTGGGGCAGGGTGGCTTTCTTT. Translating it yields CASSWGRVAFF.

Here the CDR3 reads CASRRGLAGPTDTQYF. CDR3 DNA sequence: TGTGCCAGCAGGAGGGGACTAGCGGGACCCACAGATACGCAGTATTTT. The gene calls are TRBV2 and TRBJ2-3; 13 bases line up with TRBD2. J was trimmed by 2 bases and V by 6 bases; bases with no gene match: 5. The germline gives CDR1 SNHLY, CDR2 FYNNEI. This CDR3 spans 16 amino acids.

This chain joins TRBV9 and TRBJ1-1, with TRBD1 as a possible D gene (6 bases). Trimming cost V 4 bases and J 6 bases, with 16 bases left between them. The germline V gene encodes CDR1 SGDLS and CDR2 YYNGEE. CDR3 size: 14 residues. Here the CDR3 reads CASSNIQGFAEAFF. CDR3 coding DNA: TGTGCCAGCAGCAATATTCAGGGGTTCGCTGAAGCTTTCTTT.

The chain couples TRBV19 to TRBJ1-5; no clear D. The ends were cut back, 6 bases at V and 2 bases at J, with 23 bases in the middle. The V gene's germline CDR1 is LNHDA and CDR2 SQIVND (reference sequence). CDR3 length: 18 residues. CDR3 in amino acids: CASSPGRARIEGNQPQHF. The CDR3, as DNA: TGTGCCAGTAGCCCGGGGAGGGCCAGGATCGAGGGCAATCAGCCCCAGCATTTT.

This chain joins TRBV7-8 and TRBJ2-1, with unresolved D. Trimming pared 1 base from V and 5 bases from J, leaving 6 bases between. Germline V lookup: CDR1 SGHVS, CDR2 FQNEAQ. The CDR3 runs to 13 residues. CDR3 in DNA: TGTGCCAGCAGCTTAGACTATAACAATGAGCAGTTCTTC. This gives the protein CASSLDYNNEQFF. Filled out from reference TRBV7-8 and TRBJ2-1, the complete variable domain reads GAGVSQSPRYKVAKRGQDVALRCDPISGHVSLFWYQQALGQGPEFLTYFQNEAQLDKSGLPSDRFFAERPEGSVSTLKIQRTQQEDSAVYLCASSLDYNNEQFFGPGTRLTVL.

The chain combines TRBV19 with TRBJ1-1, with 10 bases that match TRBD1. The CDR3 consists of 14 residues. The germline gives CDR1 LNHDA, CDR2 SQIVND (reference sequence). Trimming removed 7 bases from V and 4 bases from J; junction bases left unmatched: 6. Here the CDR3 reads CASTRDRGGTEAFF. The CDR3 DNA reads as TGTGCCAGTACCCGGGACAGGGGAGGCACTGAAGCTTTCTTT.

V and J are TRBV5-6 and TRBJ2-7; 14 positions match TRBD2. V shed 4 bases, J shed 4 bases, and the junction held 7 bases outside the gene matches. Germline CDR1 and CDR2: SGHDT and YYEEEE. The CDR3 runs to 16 residues. CDR3 sequence: CASSSPGTSGRYEQYF. The CDR3 DNA sequence: TGTGCCAGCAGCAGCCCCGGGACTAGCGGGAGATACGAGCAGTACTTC.

The chain uses TRBV7-9 and TRBJ2-3; 9 nucleotides agree with TRBD2. After removal of 1 base from V and 5 bases from J, the junction contained 4 bases not matched to a gene. CDR1 and CDR2 from the germline V gene are SEHNR and FQNEAQ (reference sequence). The CDR3 extends over 15 amino acids. CDR3 DNA sequence: TGTGCCAGCAGCTTAGGGACTAGCGATAGAGATACGCAGTATTTT. This sequence encodes CASSLGTSDRDTQYF.

The chain combines TRBV2 with TRBJ1-1, with a possible D match to TRBD1 (6 bases). Germline V gene data show CDR1 as SNHLY and CDR2 as FYNNEI. The CDR3 length is 14 residues. Trimming pared 6 bases from V and 4 bases from J, leaving 15 bases between. The CDR3 region is CASSQPKGGTEAFF. CDR3 nucleotides: TGTGCCAGCAGCCAACCCAAAGGGGGCACTGAAGCTTTCTTT.

This clone was observed a few times. The chain joins TRBV12-3 or TRBV12-4 to TRBJ2-7; the D gene is possibly TRBD1 (5 bases). This CDR3 spans 13 amino acids. V was cut by 7 bases and J by 1 base, with 11 bases left in between. The CDR3 bases are TGTGCCAGCACCCTGACAGAATCCTACGAGCAGTACTTC. Protein sequence: CASTLTESYEQYF.

For this clone: Other DNA sequences in the sample encode the same CDR3. The rearrangement joins TRBV7-2 to TRBJ2-3; no firm D call. Germline lookup yields CDR1 SGHTA and CDR2 FQGNSA. Between the trimmed V and J ends, which lost 4 bases and 3 bases, there was a span of 11 bases. The CDR3 spans 14 residues. The CDR3 region has the DNA TGTGCCAGCAGCTCCGGCGGTGGAACAGATACGCAGTATTTT. Translating it yields CASSSGGGTDTQYF. Together with reference TRBV7-2 and TRBJ2-3, the CDR3 gives the full variable domain: GAGVSQSPSNKVTEKGKDVELRCDPISGHTALYWYRQSLGQGLEFLIYFQGNSAPDKSGLPSDRFSAERTGGSVSTLTIQRTQQEDSAVYLCASSSGGGTDTQYFGPGTRLTVL.

This chain joins TRBV6-4 and TRBJ2-1; 9 bases match TRBD2. V lost 6 bases to trimming and J lost 6 bases; unmatched junction nucleotides: 9. The length of the CDR3 is 15 residues. Germline V lookup: CDR1 MRHNA, CDR2 SNTAGT. CDR3 amino acids: CASSPLAGGINEQFF. As DNA, the CDR3 is TGTGCCAGCAGCCCCCTGGCGGGGGGGATCAATGAGCAGTTCTTC.

Only one count was recorded for this clone. J is TRBJ2-2 and V is TRBV5-8; D is perhaps TRBD1 (6 bases). Germline V gives CDR1 SGHTS, CDR2 YDEGEE. V dropped 5 bases and J dropped 6 bases, with 17 bases sitting between them. The CDR3 spans 15 residues. This chain's CDR3 is CASSLTGTRAGELFF. Written as DNA, the CDR3 is TGTGCCAGCAGTCTTACCGGGACAAGGGCCGGGGAGCTGTTTTTT.

This chain joins TRBV19 and TRBJ1-4; no reliable D call. The CDR3 is 15 residues long. V lost 0 bases and J lost 8, with 13 bases in between. Germline V CDR1 and CDR2: LNHDA, SQIVND (reference sequence). The CDR3 DNA follows: TGTGCCAGTAGTATAGACCATTCCGCGAGAGAAAAACTGTTTTTT. Amino acid sequence: CASSIDHSAREKLFF.

This chain links TRBV11-2 with TRBJ2-2, with 8 bases aligning to TRBD2. The germline V gene encodes CDR1 SGHAT and CDR2 FQNNGV. This CDR3 is 15 amino acids long. With 7 bases clipped from V and 4 bases from J, the junction kept 8 bases outside the gene matches. In nucleotides, the CDR3 is TGTGCCAGCACCACCGGGGGGGCCGGCACCGGGGAGCTGTTTTTT. Encoded protein: CASTTGGAGTGELFF.

This clone was observed a single time. This chain connects TRBV5-1 to TRBJ1-4; no clear D. This CDR3 has 15 residues. V lost 0 bases, J lost 0 bases, and 6 bases lay in between. Germline CDR1 and CDR2: SGHRS and YFSETQ. The CDR3: CASSLEVATNEKLFF. CDR3 in DNA: TGCGCCAGCAGCTTGGAAGTAGCAACTAATGAAAAACTGTTTTTT.

This clone appeared a few times. V usage is TRBV10-1 and J usage is TRBJ2-3, with D possibly being TRBD2 (5 bases). The CDR3 has 15 residues. CDR1 and CDR2 from the germline V gene are WNHNN and SYGVQD (reference sequence). V gave up 2 bases and J gave up 1 base, with 10 bases separating them. The CDR3 loop is CASSERRAGTDTQYF. The CDR3 DNA reads as TGCGCCAGCAGTGAGCGGCGGGCCGGCACAGATACGCAGTATTTT.

This sequence joins TRBV28 and TRBJ1-2; D gene unclear. This CDR3 spans 13 amino acids. The germline V gene encodes CDR1 MDHEN and CDR2 SYDVKM. The ends were cut back, 3 bases at V and 7 bases at J, with 12 bases in the middle. CDR3 DNA sequence: TGTGCCAGCAGTTTCGGCCAGGCGGGTGGCTACACCTTC. This translates into CASSFGQAGGYTF.

The V gene is TRBV19, the J gene TRBJ1-5; TRBD1 matches at 8 bases. The CDR3 covers 12 residues. After removal of 6 bases from V and 13 bases from J, the junction contained 8 bases not matched to a gene. Germline values: CDR1 LNHDA, CDR2 SQIVND (reference sequence). CDR3 region: CASSAFRGHQHF. The CDR3 bases are TGTGCCAGTAGCGCCTTCAGGGGGCATCAGCATTTT.

The chain links TRBV9 to TRBJ2-5; 7 nucleotides align to TRBD2. Losses at the gene ends were 4 bases for V and 2 bases for J; bases not matched to a gene: 2. Germline loops: CDR1 SGDLS, CDR2 YYNGEE. The CDR3 spans 13 residues. In DNA, the CDR3 is TGTGCCAGCAGCCACGGGGGGCAAGAGACCCAGTACTTC. It translates to CASSHGGQETQYF.

This chain's CDR3 is CASVRLAGGSTGELFF. The CDR3 DNA follows: TGTGCCAGCGTACGACTAGCGGGAGGTAGCACCGGGGAGCTGTTTTTT. V usage is TRBV5-6 and J usage is TRBJ2-2, with 13 bases identical to TRBD2. The CDR3 is 16 amino acids. CDR1 and CDR2 (germline): SGHDT, YYEEEE. The J segment lost 4 bases and the V segment lost 7 bases, leaving 7 bases of the junction unmatched. The full variable domain, rest sourced from reference TRBV5-6 and TRBJ2-2, is DAGVTQSPTHLIKTRGQQVTLRCSPKSGHDTVSWYQQALGQGPQFIFQYYEEEERQRGNFPDRFSGHQFPNYSSELNVNALLLGDSALYLCASVRLAGGSTGELFFGEGSRLTVL.

This clone was counted only a few times. This chain joins TRBV19 and TRBJ2-1, with 8 bases fitting TRBD1. This CDR3 has 17 residues. The germline gives CDR1 LNHDA, CDR2 SQIVND (reference sequence). Unmatched junction bases numbered 9, after V lost 3 bases and J lost 2 bases. CDR3 loop: CASSIITGGGPYNEQFF. CDR3 coding DNA: TGTGCCAGTAGTATCATAACAGGGGGAGGTCCCTACAATGAGCAGTTCTTC.